One T cell receptor beta chain is described in this entry. Its antigen is still unknown. The V and J ends lost 0 bases and 6 bases respectively, with 12 bases between them. The CDR3 loop spans 14 amino acids. In germline, CDR1 is LGHNA, CDR2 YSLEER. The study ran its PCR with 60 Vbeta and 13 Jbeta primers. The assay was immunoSEQ multiplex PCR, and TCRdb's table has in-frame clones only and misses some. The top ten clones hold about 16% of a sample with 200,000 to 250,000 clones, roughly 80% of them seen once. This entry belongs to a study of cytomegalovirus exposure and HLA in healthy donors. Study-wide findings and caveats: Further analysis was carried out later, and it showed several of the most significant clusters appearing linked to common viral pathogens. It was reportedly the case that the classifier diagnosed cytomegalovirus status with high specificity and sensitivity. The HLA-A and HLA-B alleles of most subjects were reportedly predicted accurately from TCR beta sequences.

Those who donated were healthy bone marrow donors. The sample consisted of PBMCs. The chain employs TRBV4-3 and TRBJ2-7; no clear D. The receptor's source is a man aged 35-49 years in good health and CMV-seronegative. The DNA for the CDR3 is TGCGCCAGCAGCCAAGAACGCGGCGGCCGCGAGCAGTACTTC. It is translated as CASSQERGGREQYF.